A selection of T cell receptor beta chains follows, all from one sample in a study of blood T cell repertoires in COVID-19. This table comes from immunoSEQ multiplex PCR, and its TCRdb copy is limited to in-frame clones, with some not included. The sample holds 150,000 to 200,000 clones, 80% to 90% seen once. Material: peripheral blood. The receptors come from a man aged 55 to 70 with acute or convalescent COVID-19. CDR3s include the opening cysteine and the closing phenylalanine or tryptophan. A D gene is named only where the DNA matches it firmly. A row's size may be missing; if present it is once, few, many or a size class.

17	TRBV27	TRBJ2-7	-	TRBD2	TGTGCCAGCAGCCCCCTAGCGGGAGGGCGACCCTCCTACGAGCAGTACTTC	CASSPLAGGRPSYEQYF
13	TRBV19	TRBJ1-3	-	TRBD1	TGTGCCACAGGGGGAACCTCTGGAAACACCATATATTTT	CATGGTSGNTIYF
13	TRBV4-3	TRBJ1-5	once	-	TGCGCCAGCAGCCAAGATGCAGATCAGCCCCAGCATTTT	CASSQDADQPQHF
13	TRBV10-3	TRBJ2-2	-	-	TGTGCCATCAGTGAGTCTCAGACCGGGGAGCTGTTTTTT	CAISESQTGELFF
16	TRBV18	TRBJ2-7	-	TRBD2	TGTGCCAGCTCACCACCGACTAGCGGGAGAGTCCACGAGCAGTACTTC	CASSPPTSGRVHEQYF
16	TRBV6-1	TRBJ2-6	-	-	TGTGCCAGCAGTGTGGCAGGTAACTCTGGGGCCAACGTCCTGACTTTC	CASSVAGNSGANVLTF
14	TRBV16	TRBJ1-1	-	TRBD1	TGTGCCAGCAGTCGAACAGGGGGCGATGCTGAAGCTTTCTTT	CASSRTGGDAEAFF
14	TRBV3-1/TRBV3-2	TRBJ1-4	-	-	TGTGCCAGCAGCCAAGGTACTTTCGGGGAAAAACTGTTTTTT	CASSQGTFGEKLFF
18	TRBV6-2/TRBV6-3	TRBJ1-2	-	-	TGTGCCAGCAGTACCCCGCGGTCCACGCGGGGAGCTAACTATGGCTACACCTTC	CASSTPRSTRGANYGYTF
15	TRBV4-2	TRBJ2-7	-	TRBD1	TGTGCCAGCAGCCAAGTAGGGACAGGGGGTTACGAGCAGTACTTC	CASSQVGTGGYEQYF
14	TRBV2	TRBJ1-1	-	TRBD1	TGTGCCAGCACTCCTCTGGGACAGGGGACTGAAGCTTTCTTT	CASTPLGQGTEAFF
16	TRBV28	TRBJ1-3	-	-	TGTGCCAGCAGACCGAAACACGGGGGCTCTGGAAACACCATATATTTT	CASRPKHGGSGNTIYF
14	TRBV27	TRBJ1-4	-	-	TGTGCCAGCAGTGGAGCGGGGCTAGGGGAAAAACTGTTTTTT	CASSGAGLGEKLFF
13	TRBV5-4	TRBJ2-1	-	TRBD2	TGTGCCAGCAGCTTGACTAGCGGGGTAGATCGGTTCTTC	CASSLTSGVDRFF
15	TRBV10-3	TRBJ2-2	few	TRBD2	TGTGCCATCAACGGCGGGAGGGCCAACACCGGGGAGCTGTTTTTT	CAINGGRANTGELFF
15	TRBV18	TRBJ1-1	-	-	TGTGCCAGCTCCTCAGGACAGTGGTCGAACACTGAAGCTTTCTTT	CASSSGQWSNTEAFF
14	TRBV4-1	TRBJ2-5	-	TRBD1	TGCGCCAGCAGCCAAACCGACAGGGTAGAGACCCAGTACTTC	CASSQTDRVETQYF
15	TRBV5-4	TRBJ1-2	-	TRBD1	TGTGCCAGCAGACAGACAGGGGGCGGCCCATATGGCTACACCTTC	CASRQTGGGPYGYTF
13	TRBV27	TRBJ1-2	once	-	TGTGCCAGCAGTCGACAGACTAACTATGGCTACACCTTC	CASSRQTNYGYTF
15	TRBV9	TRBJ2-5	-	TRBD1	TGTGCCAGCAGCCCCAACAGGGGGCTGCGGGAGACCCAGTACTTC	CASSPNRGLRETQYF
13	TRBV24-1	TRBJ2-7	-	-	TGTGCCACCAGTGATTCGAGAACAGCCGAGCAGTACTTC	CATSDSRTAEQYF
14	TRBV19	TRBJ1-4	-	-	TGTGCCAGTAGTTACAGGGAAGCAAATGAAAAACTGTTTTTT	CASSYREANEKLFF
11	TRBV12-3/TRBV12-4	TRBJ1-1	-	-	TGTGCCAGCCTCTTGAACACTGAAGCTTTCTTT	CASLLNTEAFF
17	TRBV4-3	TRBJ2-7	-	TRBD1	TGCGCCAGCAGCCAAGATCTTCTTTGGGACAGGGTGGGCGAGCAGTACTTC	CASSQDLLWDRVGEQYF
15	TRBV2	TRBJ2-7	-	-	TGTGCCAGCAGTGAAGCAGGGGCACCACGGGACGAGCAGTACTTC	CASSEAGAPRDEQYF
15	TRBV28	TRBJ1-2	-	TRBD1	TGTGCCAGCAGGCTCCGGGACAGATCTCTAACGGGCTACACCTTC	CASRLRDRSLTGYTF
15	TRBV6-5	TRBJ2-7	few	-	TGTGCCAGCAGTTACTCGGCGGGACTGACCTACGAGCAGTACTTC	CASSYSAGLTYEQYF
15	TRBV6-5	TRBJ2-4	-	TRBD2	TGTGCCAGCAGTTACGTAGCGGGAGGGGTAAACATTCAGTACTTC	CASSYVAGGVNIQYF
14	TRBV5-1	TRBJ1-1	once	-	TGCGCCAGCAGCTCGGGACACATGAACACTGAAGCTTTCTTT	CASSSGHMNTEAFF
14	TRBV6-1	TRBJ1-2	-	TRBD1	TGTGCCAGCAGTGAACCGGGACAGAGCTATGGCTACACCTTC	CASSEPGQSYGYTF
16	TRBV19	TRBJ2-1	once	TRBD2	TGTGCCAGTAGTAAAATAGCGGGAAGCTCCTACAATGAGCAGTTCTTC	CASSKIAGSSYNEQFF
14	TRBV9	TRBJ2-7	-	TRBD1	TGTGCCAGCAGCCCTGGACAGGACTCCTACGAGCAGTACTTC	CASSPGQDSYEQYF
14	TRBV27	TRBJ2-7	once	TRBD1	TGTGCCAGCAGTTTGAGACAGGGGCAGTCCTTAAGGTACTTC	CASSLRQGQSLRYF
15	TRBV7-9	TRBJ1-4	-	-	TGTGCCAGCAGCTTAGTAGCTGCAACTAATGAAAAACTGTTTTTT	CASSLVAATNEKLFF
16	TRBV19	TRBJ1-5	-	TRBD1	TGTGCCGCCAGGGGGACAGGGCGTGGGGGCAATCAGCCCCAGCATTTT	CAARGTGRGGNQPQHF
15	TRBV9	TRBJ2-6	-	-	TGTGCCAGCAGCGTAGTGGGGGCTAGGGCCAACGTCCTGACTTTC	CASSVVGARANVLTF
18	TRBV3-1/TRBV3-2	TRBJ2-7	-	-	TGTGCCAGCAGCCAACCCCTCGAAGGGCCCCGTAGAGGGTACGAGCAGTACTTC	CASSQPLEGPRRGYEQYF
12	TRBV28	TRBJ2-1	once	TRBD2	TGTGCCAGCACGGGAGGCAAAAATGAGCAGTTCTTC	CASTGGKNEQFF
14	TRBV24-1	TRBJ2-1	-	TRBD2	TGTGCCACCTGCAGGTCTAGCGGAAACAATGAGCAGTTCTTC	CATCRSSGNNEQFF
15	TRBV3-1/TRBV3-2	TRBJ1-4	-	-	TGTGCCAGCAGCCAGTGGGAGACCGCTAATGAAAAACTGTTTTTT	CASSQWETANEKLFF
15	TRBV21-1	TRBJ2-7	-	-	TGTGCCAGCAGCAAAGGGAGCGGGAGGATCCACGAGCAGTACTTC	CASSKGSGRIHEQYF
13	TRBV2	TRBJ2-1	few	-	TGTGCCAGCAGTGAAAATACATACAATGAGCAGTTCTTC	CASSENTYNEQFF
14	TRBV6-2/TRBV6-3	TRBJ1-2	-	TRBD1	TGTGCCAGCAGTTACCCGGACAGGGGGCATGGCTACACCTTC	CASSYPDRGHGYTF
19	TRBV19	TRBJ2-3	-	TRBD2	TGTGCCAGTAGTAGGGGAACCTCGAGGGGACTAGGCCCCACAGATACGCAGTATTTT	CASSRGTSRGLGPTDTQYF
15	TRBV9	TRBJ1-5	-	-	TGTGCCAGCAGCGTAGATACAGGGTGGGATCAGCCCCAGCATTTT	CASSVDTGWDQPQHF
14	TRBV6-5	TRBJ2-2	-	-	TGTGCCAGCAGGAGGCAGGGGTACACCGGGGAGCTGTTTTTT	CASRRQGYTGELFF
15	TRBV18	TRBJ2-4	-	-	TGTGCCAGCTCACCAATGGGCAGGGCCAAAAACATTCAGTACTTC	CASSPMGRAKNIQYF
15	TRBV19	TRBJ2-2	-	-	TGTGCCAGTAGTGATCTCCAGCGGCGCACCGGGGAGCTGTTTTTT	CASSDLQRRTGELFF
11	TRBV29-1	TRBJ1-2	-	-	TGCAGCGCCGAACGGGGCTATGGCTACACCTTC	CSAERGYGYTF
14	TRBV6-5	TRBJ2-7	-	TRBD1	TGTGCCAGCAGCTATGGACAGGGGGCCCCCGAGCAGTACTTC	CASSYGQGAPEQYF
14	TRBV24-1	TRBJ2-3	-	TRBD2	TGTGCCACCGCGGTAGCGGGAAGCACAGATACGCAGTATTTT	CATAVAGSTDTQYF
12	TRBV4-1	TRBJ2-5	once	-	TGCGCCAGCAGCCTCCGCGGGGAGACCCAGTACTTC	CASSLRGETQYF
15	TRBV28	TRBJ1-5	-	TRBD1	TGTGCCAGCAGTCGGGCGGACAGGGCAAATCAGCCCCAGCATTTT	CASSRADRANQPQHF
12	TRBV18	TRBJ1-1	-	-	TGTGCCAGCTCACGAGGGAATTCTGAAGCTTTCTTT	CASSRGNSEAFF
16	TRBV7-2	TRBJ1-1	-	-	TGTGCCAGCAGCTTAGACGGGGGGCGGTTTTTGACTGAAGCTTTCTTT	CASSLDGGRFLTEAFF
15	TRBV7-2	TRBJ2-3	-	TRBD1	TGTGCCAGCAGTTTAACTCTGACAGGGATGGATACGCAGTATTTT	CASSLTLTGMDTQYF
19	TRBV5-6	TRBJ2-6	-	-	TGTGCCAGCAGCCCTCTTGGGGGTACAGGGCGCTCTGGGGCCAACGTCCTGACTTTC	CASSPLGGTGRSGANVLTF
14	TRBV21-1	TRBJ1-6	once	-	TGTGCCAGCAGCAATCCGGGGGGTGTTTCACCCCTCCACTTT	CASSNPGGVSPLHF
16	TRBV5-5	TRBJ2-2	-	TRBD2	TGTGCCAGCAGCTATCGGACTAGCGACTTGCCCGGGGAGCTGTTTTTT	CASSYRTSDLPGELFF